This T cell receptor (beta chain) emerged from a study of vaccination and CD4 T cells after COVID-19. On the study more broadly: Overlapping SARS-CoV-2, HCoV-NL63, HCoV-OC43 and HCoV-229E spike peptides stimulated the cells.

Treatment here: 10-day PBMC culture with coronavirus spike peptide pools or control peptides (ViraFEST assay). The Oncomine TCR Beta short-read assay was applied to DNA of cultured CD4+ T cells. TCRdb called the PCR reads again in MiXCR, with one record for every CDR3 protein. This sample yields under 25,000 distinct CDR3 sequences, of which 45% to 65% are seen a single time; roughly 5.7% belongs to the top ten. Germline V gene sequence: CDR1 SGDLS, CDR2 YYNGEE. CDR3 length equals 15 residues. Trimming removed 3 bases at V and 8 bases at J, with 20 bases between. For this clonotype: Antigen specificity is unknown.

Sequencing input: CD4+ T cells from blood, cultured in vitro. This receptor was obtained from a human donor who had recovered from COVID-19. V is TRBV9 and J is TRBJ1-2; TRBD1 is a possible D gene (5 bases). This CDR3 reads CASSAKVQGPSGYTF. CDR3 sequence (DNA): TGTGCCAGCAGCGCCAAGGTTCAGGGCCCGTCAGGCTACACCTTC.